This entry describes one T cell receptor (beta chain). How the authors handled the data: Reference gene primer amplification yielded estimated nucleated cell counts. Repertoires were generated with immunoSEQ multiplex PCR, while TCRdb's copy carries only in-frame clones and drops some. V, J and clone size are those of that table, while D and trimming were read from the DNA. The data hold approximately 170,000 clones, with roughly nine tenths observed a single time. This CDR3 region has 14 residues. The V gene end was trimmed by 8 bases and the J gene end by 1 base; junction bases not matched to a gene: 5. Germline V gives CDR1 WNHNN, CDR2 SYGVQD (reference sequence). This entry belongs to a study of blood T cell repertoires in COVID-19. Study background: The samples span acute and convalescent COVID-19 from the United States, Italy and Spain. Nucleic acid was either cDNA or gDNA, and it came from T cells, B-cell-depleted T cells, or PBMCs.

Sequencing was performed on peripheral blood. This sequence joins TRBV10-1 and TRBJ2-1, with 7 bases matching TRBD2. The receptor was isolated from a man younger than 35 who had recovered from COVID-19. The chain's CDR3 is CASGPSGSYNEQFF. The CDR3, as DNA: TGCGCCAGCGGGCCTAGCGGATCCTACAATGAGCAGTTCTTC.